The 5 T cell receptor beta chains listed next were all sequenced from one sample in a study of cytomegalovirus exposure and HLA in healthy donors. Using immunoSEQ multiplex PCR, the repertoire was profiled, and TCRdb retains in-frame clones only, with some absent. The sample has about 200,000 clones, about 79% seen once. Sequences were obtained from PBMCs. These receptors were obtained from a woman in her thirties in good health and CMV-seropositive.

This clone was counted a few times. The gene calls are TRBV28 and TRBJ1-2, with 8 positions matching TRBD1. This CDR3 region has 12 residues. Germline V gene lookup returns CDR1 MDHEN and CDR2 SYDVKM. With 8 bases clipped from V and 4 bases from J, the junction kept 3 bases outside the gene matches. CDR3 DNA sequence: TGTGCCAGCTACGGACAGGGCTATGGCTACACCTTC. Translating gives CASYGQGYGYTF.

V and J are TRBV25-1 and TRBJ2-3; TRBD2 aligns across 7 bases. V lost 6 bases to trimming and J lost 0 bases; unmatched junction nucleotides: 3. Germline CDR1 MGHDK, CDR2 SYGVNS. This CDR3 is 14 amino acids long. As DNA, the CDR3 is TGTGCCAGCAGCCTAGCGGCTAGCACAGATACGCAGTATTTT. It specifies CASSLAASTDTQYF.

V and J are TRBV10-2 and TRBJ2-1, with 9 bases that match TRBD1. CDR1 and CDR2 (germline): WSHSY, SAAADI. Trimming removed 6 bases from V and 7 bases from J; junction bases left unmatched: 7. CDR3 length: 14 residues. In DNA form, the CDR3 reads TGCGCCAGCAGGACACAGGGGGCTGTGAATGAGCAGTTCTTC. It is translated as CASRTQGAVNEQFF.

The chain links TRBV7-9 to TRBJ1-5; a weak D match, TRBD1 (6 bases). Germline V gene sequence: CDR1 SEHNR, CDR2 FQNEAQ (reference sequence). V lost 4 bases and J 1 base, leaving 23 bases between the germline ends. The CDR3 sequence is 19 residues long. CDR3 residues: CASSSSVTGTFGSNQPQHF. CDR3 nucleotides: TGTGCCAGCAGCTCGAGCGTCACCGGGACATTCGGGAGCAATCAGCCCCAGCATTTT.

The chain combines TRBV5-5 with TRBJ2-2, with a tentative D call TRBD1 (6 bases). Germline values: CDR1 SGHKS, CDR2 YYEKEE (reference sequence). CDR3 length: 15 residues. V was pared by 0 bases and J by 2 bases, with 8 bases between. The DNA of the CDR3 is TGTGCCAGCAGCTTGGATGGGGGCAACACCGGGGAGCTGTTTTTT. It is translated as CASSLDGGNTGELFF.